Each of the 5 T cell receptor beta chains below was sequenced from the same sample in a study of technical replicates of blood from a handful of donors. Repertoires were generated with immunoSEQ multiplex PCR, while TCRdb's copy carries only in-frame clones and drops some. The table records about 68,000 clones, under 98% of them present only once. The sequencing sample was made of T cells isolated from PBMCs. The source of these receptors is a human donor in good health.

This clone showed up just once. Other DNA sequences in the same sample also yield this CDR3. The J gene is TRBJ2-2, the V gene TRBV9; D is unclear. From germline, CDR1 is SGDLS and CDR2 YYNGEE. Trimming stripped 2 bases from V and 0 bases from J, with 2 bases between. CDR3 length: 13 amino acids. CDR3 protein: CASSVTNTGELFF. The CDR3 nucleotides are TGTGCCAGCAGCGTTACGAACACCGGGGAGCTGTTTTTT.

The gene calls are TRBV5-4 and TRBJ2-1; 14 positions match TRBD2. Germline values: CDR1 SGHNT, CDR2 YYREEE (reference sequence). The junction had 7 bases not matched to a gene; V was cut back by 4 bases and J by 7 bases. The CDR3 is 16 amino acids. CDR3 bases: TGTGCCAGCAGCACCGGGACTAGCGGGAGTATGAATGAGCAGTTCTTC. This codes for CASSTGTSGSMNEQFF.

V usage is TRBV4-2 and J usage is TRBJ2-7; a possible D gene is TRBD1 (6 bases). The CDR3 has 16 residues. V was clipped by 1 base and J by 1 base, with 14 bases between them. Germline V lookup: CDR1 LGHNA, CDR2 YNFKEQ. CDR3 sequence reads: CASSQGDRQLSYEQYF. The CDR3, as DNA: TGTGCCAGCAGCCAAGGTGACAGGCAACTTTCCTACGAGCAGTACTTC.

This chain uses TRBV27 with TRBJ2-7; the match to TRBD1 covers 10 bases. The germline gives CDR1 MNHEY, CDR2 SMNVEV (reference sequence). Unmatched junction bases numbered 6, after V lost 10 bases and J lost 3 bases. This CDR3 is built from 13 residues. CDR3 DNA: TGTGCCATCAGGACAGGGGGTCTCTACGAGCAGTACTTC. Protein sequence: CAIRTGGLYEQYF.

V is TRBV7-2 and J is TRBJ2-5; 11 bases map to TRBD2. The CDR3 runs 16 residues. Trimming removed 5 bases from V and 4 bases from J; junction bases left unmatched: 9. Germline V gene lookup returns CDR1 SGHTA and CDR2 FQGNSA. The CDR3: CASSRGTSGGGETQYF. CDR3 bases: TGTGCCAGCAGCAGAGGGACTAGCGGAGGGGGAGAGACCCAGTACTTC. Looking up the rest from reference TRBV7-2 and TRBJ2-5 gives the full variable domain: GAGVSQSPSNKVTEKGKDVELRCDPISGHTALYWYRQSLGQGLEFLIYFQGNSAPDKSGLPSDRFSAERTGGSVSTLTIQRTQQEDSAVYLCASSRGTSGGGETQYFGPGTRLLVL.